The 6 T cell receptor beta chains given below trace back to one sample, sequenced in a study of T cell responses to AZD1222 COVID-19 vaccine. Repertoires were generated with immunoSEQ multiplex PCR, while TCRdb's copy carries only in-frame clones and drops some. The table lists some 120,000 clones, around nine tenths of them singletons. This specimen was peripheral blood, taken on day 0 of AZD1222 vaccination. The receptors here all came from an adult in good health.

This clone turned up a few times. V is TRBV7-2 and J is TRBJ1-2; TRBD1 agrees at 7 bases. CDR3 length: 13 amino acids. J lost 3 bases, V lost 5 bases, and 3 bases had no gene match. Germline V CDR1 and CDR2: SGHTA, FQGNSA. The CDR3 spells CASSRDSDYGYTF. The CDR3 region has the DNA TGTGCCAGCAGCCGGGACAGCGACTATGGCTACACCTTC.

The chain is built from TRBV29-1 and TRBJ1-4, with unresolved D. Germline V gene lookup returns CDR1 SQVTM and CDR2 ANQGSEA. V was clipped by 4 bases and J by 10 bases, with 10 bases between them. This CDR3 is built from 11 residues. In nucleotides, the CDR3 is TGCAGCGTTGCTTACCAAGGAAAACTGTTTTTT. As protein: CSVAYQGKLFF.

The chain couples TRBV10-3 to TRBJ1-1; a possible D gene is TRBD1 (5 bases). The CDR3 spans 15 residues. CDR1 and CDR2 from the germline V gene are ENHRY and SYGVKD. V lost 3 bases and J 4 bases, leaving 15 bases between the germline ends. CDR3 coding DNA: TGTGCCATCAGTGACCCCGGTGGGGGATTCACTGAAGCTTTCTTT. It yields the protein CAISDPGGGFTEAFF.

The CDR3 spells CASSVDPGGAAGELFF. CDR3 coding DNA: TGTGCCAGCAGCGTAGACCCGGGGGGGGCTGCCGGGGAGCTGTTTTTT. The chain recombines TRBV9 with TRBJ2-2; 8 nucleotides align to TRBD2. Losses at the gene ends were 0 bases for V and 6 bases for J; bases not matched to a gene: 7. The CDR3 contains 16 residues. Germline V gives CDR1 SGDLS, CDR2 YYNGEE.

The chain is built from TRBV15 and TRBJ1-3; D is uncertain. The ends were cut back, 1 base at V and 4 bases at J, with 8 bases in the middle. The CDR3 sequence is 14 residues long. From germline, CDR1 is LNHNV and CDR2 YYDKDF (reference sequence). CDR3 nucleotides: TGTGCCACCAGCAGAGCGGAGGCCGGAAACACCATATATTTT. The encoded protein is CATSRAEAGNTIYF.

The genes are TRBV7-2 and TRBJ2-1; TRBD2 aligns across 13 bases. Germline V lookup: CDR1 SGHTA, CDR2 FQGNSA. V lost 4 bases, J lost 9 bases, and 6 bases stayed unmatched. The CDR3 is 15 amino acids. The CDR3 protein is CASSYGLAGVSEQFF. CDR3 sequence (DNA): TGTGCCAGCAGCTACGGACTAGCGGGGGTAAGTGAGCAGTTCTTC.